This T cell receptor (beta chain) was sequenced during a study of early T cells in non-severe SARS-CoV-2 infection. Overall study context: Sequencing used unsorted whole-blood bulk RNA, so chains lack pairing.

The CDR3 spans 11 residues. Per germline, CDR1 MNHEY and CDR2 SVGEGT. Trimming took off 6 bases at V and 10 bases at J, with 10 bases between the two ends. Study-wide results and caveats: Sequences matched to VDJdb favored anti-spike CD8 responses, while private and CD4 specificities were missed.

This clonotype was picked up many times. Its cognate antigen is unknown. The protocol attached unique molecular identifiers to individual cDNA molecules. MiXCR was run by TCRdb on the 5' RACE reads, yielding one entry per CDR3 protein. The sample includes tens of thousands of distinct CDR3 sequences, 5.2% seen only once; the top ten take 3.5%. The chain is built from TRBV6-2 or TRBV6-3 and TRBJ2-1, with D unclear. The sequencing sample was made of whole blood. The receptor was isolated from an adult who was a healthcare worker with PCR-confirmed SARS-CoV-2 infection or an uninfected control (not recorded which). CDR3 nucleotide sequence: TGTGCCAGCAGAATTTCATGGGAGCAGTTCTTC. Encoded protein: CASRISWEQFF.